Listed here are 21 T cell receptor beta chains from one sample, sequenced in a study of shared clonotypes between healthy human individuals. Using immunoSEQ multiplex PCR, the repertoire was profiled, and TCRdb retains in-frame clones only, with some absent. Among 2 million to 2.5 million clones listed, just over 90% were seen once. The sequenced sample was naive CD4+ T cells from PBMCs. Subset: CD45RA+ positively selected. All receptors come from a man younger than 35 in good health. Some clones in this sample may be carry-over from other donors' samples.

This clone was observed once. This chain connects TRBV2 to TRBJ2-1, with D hard to call. CDR3 length equals 13 residues. Between the trimmed V and J ends, which lost 5 bases and 7 bases, there was a span of 12 bases. CDR1 and CDR2 from the germline V gene are SNHLY and FYNNEI. The CDR3 DNA sequence: TGTGCCAGCAGTTACCAGAGAGAAAATGAGCAGTTCTTC. It is translated as CASSYQRENEQFF.

The rearrangement joins TRBV7-6 to TRBJ2-2; TRBD1 matches 7 bases. The length of the CDR3 is 16 residues. Germline loops: CDR1 SGHVS, CDR2 FNYEAQ. V lost 1 base, J lost 4 bases, and 6 bases stayed unmatched. As DNA, the CDR3 is TGTGCCAGCAGCTTAGTTATGGCAGGGGGCACCGGGGAGCTGTTTTTT. Encoded protein: CASSLVMAGGTGELFF.

V is TRBV4-3 and J is TRBJ1-2; TRBD1 is a possible D gene (5 bases). Germline loops: CDR1 LGHNA, CDR2 YSLEER. The CDR3 has 16 residues. Trimming removed 0 bases at V and 7 bases at J, with 18 bases between. CDR3 nucleotides: TGCGCCAGCAGCCAAGATCCAGGGCCTTTCACTGGTGGCTACACCTTC. Protein: CASSQDPGPFTGGYTF.

Concerning this clone itself: This CDR3 is also generated by other DNA sequences in the sample. This chain links TRBV5-1 with TRBJ2-3; TRBD2 agrees at 13 bases. The CDR3 has 15 residues. V shed 3 bases, J shed 3 bases, and the junction held 1 base outside the gene matches. CDR1 and CDR2 from the germline V gene are SGHRS and YFSETQ. CDR3 coding DNA: TGCGCCAGCAGCTGGACTAGCGGGAGTACAGATACGCAGTATTTT. Translating it yields CASSWTSGSTDTQYF.

This rearrangement joins TRBV9 to TRBJ2-5; 10 bases match TRBD2. In germline, CDR1 is SGDLS, CDR2 YYNGEE. This CDR3 is built from 16 residues. Trimming at V came to 6 bases and at J to 4 bases, leaving 12 bases not matched to a gene. This CDR3 is CASTRLAGTSRETQYF. In DNA form, the CDR3 reads TGTGCCAGCACCCGACTAGCGGGTACGTCACGAGAGACCCAGTACTTC.

The chain links TRBV11-2 to TRBJ2-7; D is unclear. The germline V and J ends were trimmed by 5 bases and 3 bases, with 8 bases remaining between them. CDR3 length: 12 residues. Germline loops: CDR1 SGHAT, CDR2 FQNNGV. CDR3 bases: TGTGCCAGCAGCCCAGTCAACTACGAGCAGTACTTC. Translation gives CASSPVNYEQYF.

The chain employs TRBV15 and TRBJ1-5, with D perhaps matching TRBD1 (6 bases). Germline CDR1 reads LNHNV; CDR2 reads YYDKDF (reference sequence). CDR3 length: 14 residues. The V and J ends lost 1 base and 11 bases respectively, with 15 bases between them. The CDR3 is CATSRGGSQGSQHF. The CDR3 nucleotides read TGTGCCACCAGCAGAGGGGGCAGCCAGGGGTCCCAGCATTTT.

The chain has TRBV10-3 and TRBJ2-3, with TRBD2 identical over 14 bases. With 2 bases clipped from V and 3 bases from J, the junction kept 4 bases outside the gene matches. Per germline, CDR1 ENHRY and CDR2 SYGVKD. The CDR3 length is 17 residues. The CDR3 sequence is CAISERLAGGGTDTQYF. The CDR3 DNA sequence: TGTGCCATCAGTGAGCGACTAGCGGGAGGGGGAACAGATACGCAGTATTTT.

This clone was detected only a few times. This chain links TRBV28 with TRBJ1-5; no definite D call. The CDR3 loop spans 12 amino acids. Germline assignment: CDR1 MDHEN and CDR2 SYDVKM. Deletions cut 8 bases from V and 7 bases from J, with 12 bases between. In nucleotides, the CDR3 is TGTGCCAGCTGGACCCGAGGCCAGCCCCAGCATTTT. It is translated as CASWTRGQPQHF.

As for this clone: Other DNA sequences from this sample encode an identical CDR3 as well. V is TRBV29-1 and J is TRBJ1-4; weak D call: TRBD1 (5 bases). The length of the CDR3 is 11 residues. Germline V lookup: CDR1 SQVTM, CDR2 ANQGSEA. Trimming left V 6 bases short and J 8 bases short, with 10 bases between. The CDR3, as DNA: TGCAGCGTGAGCGGGGGAGAAAAACTGTTTTTT. This gives the protein CSVSGGEKLFF. Full variable domain (rest looked up from reference TRBV29-1 and TRBJ1-4): SAVISQKPSRDICQRGTSLTIQCQVDSQVTMMFWYRQQPGQSLTLIATANQGSEATYESGFVIDKFPISRPNLTFSTLTVSNMSPEDSSIYLCSVSGGEKLFFGSGTQLSVL.

This clone was observed a few times. V usage is TRBV30 and J usage is TRBJ1-5, with D possibly being TRBD1 (5 bases). CDR1 GTSNPN and CDR2 SVGIG come from the germline V gene (reference sequence). V was clipped by 3 bases and J by 6 bases, with 18 bases between them. CDR3 length: 15 residues. The CDR3 loop is CAWSPSVGAGQPQHF. CDR3 DNA sequence: TGTGCCTGGAGCCCCAGTGTCGGGGCAGGTCAGCCCCAGCATTTT.

V usage is TRBV5-1 and J usage is TRBJ2-5; 7 nucleotides align to TRBD1. CDR1 and CDR2 from the germline V gene are SGHRS and YFSETQ. After removal of 3 bases from V and 3 bases from J, the junction contained 8 bases not matched to a gene. This CDR3 is built from 15 residues. This CDR3 reads CASSYSSGGKETQYF. DNA of the CDR3: TGCGCCAGCAGCTACTCTTCAGGGGGTAAAGAGACCCAGTACTTC.

V gene TRBV19 combines with J gene TRBJ2-7; D is undetermined. Germline V gives CDR1 LNHDA, CDR2 SQIVND (reference sequence). This CDR3 region has 14 residues. Trimming stripped 5 bases from V and 2 bases from J, with 13 bases between. CDR3: CASSYRVPPYEQYF. The CDR3 nucleotides read TGTGCCAGTAGTTATCGGGTACCGCCCTACGAGCAGTACTTC. The full variable domain, with the rest looked up from reference TRBV19 and TRBJ2-7, is DGGITQSPKYLFRKEGQNVTLSCEQNLNHDAMYWYRQDPGQGLRLIYYSQIVNDFQKGDIAEGYSVSREKKESFPLTVTSAQKNPTAFYLCASSYRVPPYEQYFGPGTRLTVT.

About this clone: The sample contains more than one DNA sequence encoding this CDR3. V is TRBV6-6 and J is TRBJ2-3, with TRBD2 as a possible D gene (6 bases). Germline V gene data show CDR1 as MNHNY and CDR2 as SVGAGI (reference sequence). The CDR3 runs 14 residues. Trimming took off 5 bases at V and 3 bases at J, with 12 bases between the two ends. This chain's CDR3 is CASSPPRGTDTQYF. The DNA of the CDR3 is TGTGCCAGCAGTCCCCCCCGGGGGACAGATACGCAGTATTTT.

This chain joins TRBV28 and TRBJ1-5; 9 bases fit TRBD1. The CDR3 length is 15 residues. The germline CDR1 and CDR2 sequences are MDHEN and SYDVKM. Germline trimming cut 7 bases from V and 6 bases from J; bases unmatched to any gene: 10. CDR3: CASTPVGQGSQPQHF. The CDR3 coding sequence is TGTGCCAGCACCCCAGTCGGACAGGGGAGTCAGCCCCAGCATTTT.

The gene calls are TRBV6-5 and TRBJ2-1, with D possibly being TRBD2 (5 bases). Germline CDR1 and CDR2: MNHEY and SVGAGI. Trimming removed 4 bases from V and 9 bases from J, with 13 bases in between. The CDR3 is made up of 13 amino acids. Written as DNA, the CDR3 is TGTGCCAGCAGTTGGCTAGCCAGAGGTGAGCAGTTCTTC. Amino acids: CASSWLARGEQFF.

V usage is TRBV5-1 and J usage is TRBJ2-5, with no clear D. Germline V gene lookup returns CDR1 SGHRS and CDR2 YFSETQ. This CDR3 region has 16 residues. V lost 5 bases and J 7 bases, leaving 24 bases between the germline ends. As DNA, the CDR3 is TGCGCCAGCAGGAAGAGTAGTGACACGCTGGGTGGGACCCAGTACTTC. This sequence encodes CASRKSSDTLGGTQYF. The full variable domain, rest sourced from reference TRBV5-1 and TRBJ2-5, is KAGVTQTPRYLIKTRGQQVTLSCSPISGHRSVSWYQQTPGQGLQFLFEYFSETQRNKGNFPGRFSGRQFSNSRSEMNVSTLELGDSALYLCASRKSSDTLGGTQYFGPGTRLLVL.

The CDR3 DNA sequence: TGTGCTAGTGGTGGAGAGACCCAGTACTTC. Its translation is CASGGETQYF. The gene calls are TRBV12-5 and TRBJ2-5; D uncertain. V was clipped by 5 bases and J by 4 bases, with 2 bases between them. The CDR3 is made up of 10 amino acids. The germline V gene encodes CDR1 LGHNT and CDR2 FRNRAP.

The V and J genes are TRBV29-1 and TRBJ1-2; tentative D call: TRBD1 (6 bases). CDR3 length: 13 residues. V lost 3 bases, J lost 7 bases, and 15 bases lay in between. Looked up from germline, CDR1 is SQVTM and CDR2 is ANQGSEA. CDR3 nucleotides: TGCAGCGTTGATCGGGGGGCGCGGAGTGGCTACACCTTC. It codes for CSVDRGARSGYTF.

The chain is built from TRBV18 and TRBJ1-2; D perhaps matches TRBD1 (5 bases). CDR1 KGHSH and CDR2 LQKENI come from the germline V gene. CDR3 length: 13 residues. V lost 2 bases and J lost 10, with 14 bases in between. In DNA form, the CDR3 reads TGTGCCAGCTCACCAGCCGTGGGGGGTGACTACACCTTC. It yields the protein CASSPAVGGDYTF.

The rearrangement joins TRBV2 to TRBJ2-7; 9 bases fit TRBD1. The CDR3 sequence is 14 residues long. Germline lookup yields CDR1 SNHLY and CDR2 FYNNEI. V lost 6 bases to trimming and J lost 3 bases; unmatched junction nucleotides: 6. CDR3 in amino acids: CASSEGQGNYEQYF. The CDR3 bases are TGTGCCAGCAGCGAGGGACAGGGAAACTACGAGCAGTACTTC.